The present TCR beta chain was sequenced within a study of glioma-infiltrating T cells after dendritic cell vaccination. This CDR3 contains 16 residues. CDR1 and CDR2 (germline): SGDLS, YYNGEE. The J segment lost 2 bases and the V segment lost 3 bases, leaving 7 bases of the junction unmatched. Input was 2 ug genomic DNA, or all available if less. The data were produced by immunoSEQ multiplex PCR, yet TCRdb's version contains in-frame clones alone and is incomplete. The sample records approximately 36,000 clones, 70% to 85% being singletons. Fresh-frozen tumor tissue and more than two years of survival data were available for all. None of the glioblastoma patients had an isocitrate dehydrogenase mutation.

This specimen consisted of blood, obtained before dendritic cell vaccination. The chain employs TRBV9 and TRBJ2-3, with TRBD2 matching 9 bases. The TCR sequence derives from a human donor with glioblastoma. In nucleotides, the CDR3 is TGTGCCAGCAGCGCAGATAGCGGGGGCCCCACAGATACGCAGTATTTT. The encoded protein is CASSADSGGPTDTQYF.